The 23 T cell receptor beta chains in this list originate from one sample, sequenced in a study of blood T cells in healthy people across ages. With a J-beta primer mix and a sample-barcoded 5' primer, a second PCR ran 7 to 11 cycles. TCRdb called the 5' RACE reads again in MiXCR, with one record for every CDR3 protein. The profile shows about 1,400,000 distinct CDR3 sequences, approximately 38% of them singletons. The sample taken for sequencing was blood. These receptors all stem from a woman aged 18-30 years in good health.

CDR3 in amino acids: CSAAGAPFDGSYNEQFF. As DNA, the CDR3 is TGCAGTGCTGCCGGGGCTCCCTTCGATGGCTCCTACAATGAGCAGTTCTTC. This chain joins TRBV20-1 and TRBJ2-1; possibly TRBD1 or TRBD2 for D (5 bases each). The CDR3 length is 17 residues. Trimming left V 5 bases short and J 0 bases short, with 20 bases between. Germline CDR1 and CDR2: DFQATT and SNEGSKA (reference sequence).

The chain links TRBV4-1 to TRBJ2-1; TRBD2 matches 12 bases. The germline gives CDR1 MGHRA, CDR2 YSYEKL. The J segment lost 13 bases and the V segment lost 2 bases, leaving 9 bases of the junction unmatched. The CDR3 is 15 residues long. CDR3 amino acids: CASSQSTSGGAYQFF. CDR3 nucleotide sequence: TGCGCCAGCAGCCAATCGACTAGCGGGGGCGCCTACCAGTTCTTC.

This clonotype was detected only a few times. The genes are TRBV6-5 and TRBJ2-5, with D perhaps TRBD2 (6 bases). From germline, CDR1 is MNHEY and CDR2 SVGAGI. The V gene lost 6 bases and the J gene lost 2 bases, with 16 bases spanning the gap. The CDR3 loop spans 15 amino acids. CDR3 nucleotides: TGTGCCAGCAGCCCCCCCGGGGGAAATCAAGAGACCCAGTACTTC. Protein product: CASSPPGGNQETQYF.

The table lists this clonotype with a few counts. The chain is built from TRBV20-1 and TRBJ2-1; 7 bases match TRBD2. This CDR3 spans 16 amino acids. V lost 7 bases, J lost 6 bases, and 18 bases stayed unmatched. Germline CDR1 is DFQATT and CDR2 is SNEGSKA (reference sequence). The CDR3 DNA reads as TGCAGTGTGGCCCGGAGCCGGGGGGATTTTGTCAATGAGCAGTTCTTC. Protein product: CSVARSRGDFVNEQFF.

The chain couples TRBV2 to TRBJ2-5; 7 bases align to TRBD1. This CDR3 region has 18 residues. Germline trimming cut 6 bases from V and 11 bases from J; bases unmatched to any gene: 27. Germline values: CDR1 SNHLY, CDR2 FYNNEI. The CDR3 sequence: CASSLILGQSSFYNEQYF. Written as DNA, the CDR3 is TGTGCCAGCAGCCTAATCTTGGGACAGTCCTCCTTCTACAATGAGCAGTACTTC.

The CDR3 bases are TGCAGTGCTACTAGCGCGAGGGGAGATACGCAGTATTTT. Its translation: CSATSARGDTQYF. V usage is TRBV20-1 and J usage is TRBJ2-3, with D maybe TRBD2 (6 bases). The germline gives CDR1 DFQATT, CDR2 SNEGSKA (reference sequence). Trimming left V 4 bases short and J 5 bases short, with 13 bases between. This CDR3 spans 13 amino acids.

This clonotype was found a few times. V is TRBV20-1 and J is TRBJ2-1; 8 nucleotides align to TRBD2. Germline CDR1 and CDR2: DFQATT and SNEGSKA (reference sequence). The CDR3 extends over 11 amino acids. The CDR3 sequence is CRVPFSGKQFF. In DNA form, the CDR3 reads TGCAGAGTACCTTTTAGCGGGAAGCAGTTCTTC.

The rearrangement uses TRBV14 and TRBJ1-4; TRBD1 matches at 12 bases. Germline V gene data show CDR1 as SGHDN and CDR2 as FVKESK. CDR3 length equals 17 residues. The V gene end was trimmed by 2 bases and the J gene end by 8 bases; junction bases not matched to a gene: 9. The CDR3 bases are TGTGCCAGCAGCCAAATGGGACAGGGGGCCCTAGAGGAAAAACTGTTTTTT. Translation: CASSQMGQGALEEKLFF.

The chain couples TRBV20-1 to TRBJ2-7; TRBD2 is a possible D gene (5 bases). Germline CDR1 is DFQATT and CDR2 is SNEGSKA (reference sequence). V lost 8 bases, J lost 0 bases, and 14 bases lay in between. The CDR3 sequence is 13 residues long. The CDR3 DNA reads TGCAGTACTAATTCGAGGGTCTCCTACGAGCAGTACTTC. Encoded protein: CSTNSRVSYEQYF.

The CDR3, as DNA: TGCAGTGCTCCCACCTCTAGCGGGGGCCCCTACGAGCAGTACTTC. Encoded protein: CSAPTSSGGPYEQYF. The genes are TRBV20-1 and TRBJ2-4, with TRBD2 matching 10 bases. TRBJ2-7 matches the DNA end more closely, so the J call is doubtful. The CDR3 runs to 15 residues. Germline V gene sequence: CDR1 DFQATT, CDR2 SNEGSKA (reference sequence).

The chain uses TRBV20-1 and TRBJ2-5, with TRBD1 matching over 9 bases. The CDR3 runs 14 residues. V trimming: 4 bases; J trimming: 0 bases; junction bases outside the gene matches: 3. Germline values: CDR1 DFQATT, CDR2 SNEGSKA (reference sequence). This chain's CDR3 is CSANRDRDQETQYF. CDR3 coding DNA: TGCAGTGCTAACCGGGACAGGGACCAAGAGACCCAGTACTTC.

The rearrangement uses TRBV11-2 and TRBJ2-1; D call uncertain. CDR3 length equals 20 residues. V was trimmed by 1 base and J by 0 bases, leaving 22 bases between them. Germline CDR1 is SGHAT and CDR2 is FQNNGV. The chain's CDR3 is CASSLVLARSVISSYNEQFF. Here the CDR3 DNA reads TGTGCCAGCAGCTTAGTGTTGGCCCGGTCGGTTATAAGCTCCTACAATGAGCAGTTCTTC.

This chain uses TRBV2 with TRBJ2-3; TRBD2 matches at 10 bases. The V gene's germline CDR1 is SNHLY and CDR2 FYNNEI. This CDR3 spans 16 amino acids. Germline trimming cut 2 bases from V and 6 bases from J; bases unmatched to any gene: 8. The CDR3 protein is CASSERASGSSDTQYF. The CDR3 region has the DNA TGTGCCAGCAGTGAAAGGGCTAGCGGGAGTTCCGATACGCAGTATTTT.

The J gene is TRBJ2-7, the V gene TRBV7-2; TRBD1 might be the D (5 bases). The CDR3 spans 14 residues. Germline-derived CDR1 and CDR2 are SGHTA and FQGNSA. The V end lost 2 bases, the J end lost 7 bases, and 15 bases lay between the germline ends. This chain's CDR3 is CASSLPQGNNEQYF. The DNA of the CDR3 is TGTGCCAGCAGCTTACCCCAGGGAAACAATGAGCAGTACTTC.

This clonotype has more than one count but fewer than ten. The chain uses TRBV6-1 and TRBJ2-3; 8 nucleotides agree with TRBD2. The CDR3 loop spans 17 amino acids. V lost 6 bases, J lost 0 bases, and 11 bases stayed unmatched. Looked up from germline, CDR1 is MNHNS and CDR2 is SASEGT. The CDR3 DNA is TGTGCCAGCAGCATTTTAATTAGCGGGGACAGCACAGATACGCAGTATTTT. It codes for CASSILISGDSTDTQYF.

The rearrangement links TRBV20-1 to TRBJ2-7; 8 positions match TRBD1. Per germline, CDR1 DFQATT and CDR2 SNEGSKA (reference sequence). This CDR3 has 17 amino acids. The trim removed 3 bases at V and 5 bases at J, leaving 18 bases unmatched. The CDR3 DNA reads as TGCAGTGCTAGGCGCGCCGGGCAGGGGGCTTTGTGGGACGAGCAGTACTTC. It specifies CSARRAGQGALWDEQYF.

The CDR3 loop reads CASSETGEGVHTEAFF. The DNA for the CDR3 is TGTGCCAGCAGTGAAACAGGGGAAGGGGTGCACACTGAAGCTTTCTTT. The V call is TRBV25-1, the J call TRBJ1-1; 7 bases match TRBD1. This CDR3 contains 16 residues. The V gene end was trimmed by 2 bases and the J gene end by 3 bases; junction bases not matched to a gene: 9. In germline, CDR1 is MGHDK, CDR2 SYGVNS. Full variable domain (remainder filled in from reference TRBV25-1 and TRBJ1-1): EADIYQTPRYLVIGTGKKITLECSQTMGHDKMYWYQQDPGMELHLIHYSYGVNSTEKGDLSSESTVSRIRTEHFPLTLESARPSHTSQYLCASSETGEGVHTEAFFGQGTRLTVV.

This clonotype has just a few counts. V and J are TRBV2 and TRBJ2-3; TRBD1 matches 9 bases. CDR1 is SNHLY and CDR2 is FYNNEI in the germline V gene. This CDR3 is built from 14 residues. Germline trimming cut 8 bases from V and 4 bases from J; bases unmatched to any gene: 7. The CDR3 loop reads CASRVTGGPDTQYF. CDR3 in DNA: TGTGCCAGCCGGGTCACAGGGGGCCCAGATACGCAGTATTTT.

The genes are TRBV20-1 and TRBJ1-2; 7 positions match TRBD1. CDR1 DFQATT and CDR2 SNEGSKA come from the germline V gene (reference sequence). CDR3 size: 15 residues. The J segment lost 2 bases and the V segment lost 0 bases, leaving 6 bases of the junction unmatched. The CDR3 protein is CSARDPQGVNYGYTF. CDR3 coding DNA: TGCAGTGCTAGAGATCCGCAGGGGGTGAACTATGGCTACACCTTC.

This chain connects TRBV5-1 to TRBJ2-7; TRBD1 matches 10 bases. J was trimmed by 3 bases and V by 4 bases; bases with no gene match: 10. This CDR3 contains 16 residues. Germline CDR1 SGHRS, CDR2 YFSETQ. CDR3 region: CASSTGTGVDLYEQYF. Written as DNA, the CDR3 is TGCGCCAGCAGCACCGGGACAGGGGTGGACCTCTACGAGCAGTACTTC.

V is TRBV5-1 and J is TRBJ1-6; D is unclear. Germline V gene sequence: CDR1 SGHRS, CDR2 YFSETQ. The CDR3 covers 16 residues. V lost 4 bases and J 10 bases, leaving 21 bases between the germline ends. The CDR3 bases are TGCGCCAGCAGCCCTGAGTCATCCAGCTCCGGGTCACCCCTCCACTTT. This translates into CASSPESSSSGSPLHF.

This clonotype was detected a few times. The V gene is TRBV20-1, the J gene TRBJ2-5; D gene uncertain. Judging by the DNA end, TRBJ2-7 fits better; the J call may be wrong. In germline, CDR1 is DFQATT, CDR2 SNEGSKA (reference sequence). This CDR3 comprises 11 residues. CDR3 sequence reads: CSARESLEQYF. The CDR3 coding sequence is TGCAGTGCTAGAGAATCTCTCGAGCAGTACTTC.

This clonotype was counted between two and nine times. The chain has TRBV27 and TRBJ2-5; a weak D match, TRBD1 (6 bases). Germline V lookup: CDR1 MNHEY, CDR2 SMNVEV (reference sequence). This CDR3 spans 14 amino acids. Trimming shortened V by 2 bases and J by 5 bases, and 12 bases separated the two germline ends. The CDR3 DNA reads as TGTGCCAGCAGTTTACGCAGGGGATGGGAGACCCAGTACTTC. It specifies CASSLRRGWETQYF.